Listed below are T cell receptor beta chains from one sample, sequenced in a study of early T cells in non-severe SARS-CoV-2 infection. TCRdb re-derived calls from the 5' RACE reads in MiXCR, one entry per CDR3 protein. Of approximately 70,000 distinct CDR3 sequences in the sample, approximately 10% were seen once. Sample: whole blood, taken at baseline. The receptors were sampled from an adult who was a healthcare worker with PCR-confirmed SARS-CoV-2 infection or an uninfected control (not recorded which). Both conserved end residues are part of each CDR3. D genes are given only for firm matches. Clone size, where shown, is once, few, many, or a class for clones that have expanded.

v_call,j_call,d_call,clone_size,cdr3_nt,cdr3_aa
TRBV28,TRBJ2-2,TRBD2,.,TGTGCCAGCAGTTTGGATAGCGGGAGAACAGGGGAGCTGTTTTTT,CASSLDSGRTGELFF
TRBV6-1,TRBJ1-2,.,medium-sized,TGTGCCAGCAGTGAATGGGAAGTAGGCTATGGCTACACCTTC,CASSEWEVGYGYTF
TRBV3-1,TRBJ1-5,.,many,TGTGCCAGCAGCCTTTTGGTAGGGGACATCAATCAGCCCCAGCATTTT,CASSLLVGDINQPQHF
TRBV6-1,TRBJ2-1,.,many,TGTGCCAGCAGTGAAAGAAGGGCTCCGGCAGGTGAGCAGTTCTTC,CASSERRAPAGEQFF
TRBV20-1,TRBJ1-2,TRBD1,.,TGCAGTGCTAGAGGAACAGGGGACTACGGCTACACCTTC,CSARGTGDYGYTF
TRBV6-4,TRBJ2-1,.,.,TGTGCCAGCAGCTCTGTACGGGTTGAGCAGTTCTTC,CASSSVRVEQFF
TRBV5-1,TRBJ1-5,.,few,TGCGCCAGCAGCTTGGATGGGTACCAGCCCCAGCATTTT,CASSLDGYQPQHF
TRBV11-3,TRBJ2-3,TRBD2,.,TGTGCCAGCAGCTTAGGAGGACTAGCGGGACAAGATACGCAGTATTTT,CASSLGGLAGQDTQYF
TRBV5-1,TRBJ2-1,.,.,TGCGCCAGCAGCTCCCGATCCTACAATGAGCAGTTCTTC,CASSSRSYNEQFF
TRBV7-8,TRBJ1-2,.,few,TGTGCCAGCAGCTTAGATCCAGGCTATGGCTACACCTTC,CASSLDPGYGYTF
TRBV20-1,TRBJ2-7,.,many,TGCAGTGCTAGAAAGGAGTCCTACGAGCAGTACTTC,CSARKESYEQYF
TRBV30,TRBJ2-3,.,many,TGTGCCTGGAAGATAACGGAAAACACAGATACGCAGTATTTT,CAWKITENTDTQYF
TRBV29-1,TRBJ2-7,.,few,TGCAGCGTGGCACGTGGGTCGGGCTACGAGCAGTACTTC,CSVARGSGYEQYF
TRBV6-2/TRBV6-3,TRBJ2-7,TRBD2,few,TGTGCCAGCAGGCCTAGCGGAACCTACGAGCAGTACTTC,CASRPSGTYEQYF
TRBV11-2,TRBJ2-1,.,.,TGTGCCAGCAGCTTAATAACTGGCTACAATGAGCAGTTCTTC,CASSLITGYNEQFF
TRBV5-1,TRBJ2-5,TRBD2,.,TGCGCCAGCAGCCGGGAGGTTCAAGAGACCCAGTACTTC,CASSREVQETQYF
TRBV2,TRBJ2-1,TRBD2,many,TGTGCCAGCAAGGGACTAGCGGGAGGTACCTACAATGAGCAGTTCTTC,CASKGLAGGTYNEQFF
TRBV9,TRBJ2-3,.,.,TGTGCCAGCAGCGTAGGCGGAGATACGCAGTATTTT,CASSVGGDTQYF
TRBV5-4,TRBJ2-1,TRBD1,few,TGTGCCAGCAGCTTGGGAGCGGGACAGGGGGCTCGGAATGAGCAGTTCTTC,CASSLGAGQGARNEQFF
TRBV12-3/TRBV12-4,TRBJ2-2,TRBD1,.,TGTGCCAGCAGTTTAGCTGGCAGGGGGCCCACCGGGGAGCTGTTTTTT,CASSLAGRGPTGELFF
TRBV29-1,TRBJ2-2,TRBD2,.,TGCAGCGTTGAGGGACTAGCGGGGCTGAACACCGGGGAGCTGTTTTTT,CSVEGLAGLNTGELFF
TRBV5-4,TRBJ2-5,TRBD2,.,TGTGCCAGCAGCTTGCCCAGCGGGAGCCAAGAGACCCAGTACTTC,CASSLPSGSQETQYF
TRBV7-9,TRBJ2-1,TRBD2,few,TGTGCCAGCAGCTTAGCGCGGGGGTACAATGAGCAGTTCTTC,CASSLARGYNEQFF
TRBV12-3/TRBV12-4,TRBJ2-7,.,.,TGTGCCAGCAGTTTAGCTGCAGGAACCTACGAGCAGTACTTC,CASSLAAGTYEQYF
TRBV10-3,TRBJ2-1,.,many,TGTGCCATCATGGCCGGGGGCCATCGCACCTACAATGAGCAGTTCTTC,CAIMAGGHRTYNEQFF
TRBV23-1,TRBJ1-3,.,.,TGCGCCAGCAGTTCGACAGACTCTGGAAACACCATATATTTT,CASSSTDSGNTIYF
TRBV7-8,TRBJ2-2,.,few,TGTGCCAGCAGCTTAAGGCAGGGCGGGGAGCTGTTTTTT,CASSLRQGGELFF
TRBV7-2,TRBJ2-7,.,many,TGTGCCAGCAGCTGGGGGGTCGGACCCTACGAGCAGTACTTC,CASSWGVGPYEQYF
TRBV2,TRBJ2-7,.,.,TGTGCCAGCAGGATTGGCAGGGACTACGAGCAGTACTTC,CASRIGRDYEQYF
TRBV6-5,TRBJ1-4,.,many,TGTGCCAGCAGTTACTCACCCAGGAGTAATGAAAAACTGTTTTTT,CASSYSPRSNEKLFF
TRBV27,TRBJ1-5,.,.,TGTGCCAGCAGTTTCTCCGGGACGGGGGTGAATCAGCCCCAGCATTTT,CASSFSGTGVNQPQHF
TRBV6-6,TRBJ1-2,TRBD1,.,TGTGCCAGCAGCTACGGGACAGGGGAATTTGGGTATGGCTACACCTTC,CASSYGTGEFGYGYTF
TRBV13,TRBJ2-1,TRBD2,.,TGTGCCAGCAGCCGGGAGCGGGGGGGCCGGAATGAGCAGTTCTTC,CASSRERGGRNEQFF
TRBV6-4,TRBJ2-1,TRBD2,many,TGTGCCAGCAGCTATGGACTAGCGGGGTACAATGAGCAGTTCTTC,CASSYGLAGYNEQFF
TRBV7-2,TRBJ2-2,TRBD2,few,TGTGCCAGCAGCTTGGTACTAGCGGAGGTCACCGGGGAGCTGTTTTTT,CASSLVLAEVTGELFF
TRBV19,TRBJ2-3,TRBD1,.,TGTGCCAGTAGCGGACAGGGCACAGATACGCAGTATTTT,CASSGQGTDTQYF